These 27 T cell receptor beta chains were all obtained from the same sample, sequenced in a study of metastatic and nonmetastatic thyroid tumors. Thyroid surgery took place with no prior treatment in any patient. MiXCR reprocessed the PCR reads for TCRdb. The data contain around 26,000 clones, 10% to 15% of them singletons. The sequenced sample was blood. These receptors were taken from a female donor with papillary thyroid cancer or a benign thyroid nodule (not recorded which). Some clones in this sample may be carry-over from other donors' samples.

This clone was recorded many times. V is TRBV5-1 and J is TRBJ2-7; D may match TRBD1 or TRBD2 (5 bases each). The V and J ends lost 1 base and 4 bases respectively, with 15 bases between them. The germline CDR1 and CDR2 sequences are SGHRS and YFSETQ. CDR3 length: 15 residues. CDR3 protein: CASSLSSPGLYEQYF. The CDR3 nucleotides read TGCGCCAGCAGCTTGAGTAGCCCGGGGCTTTACGAGCAGTACTTC.

This clone appeared many times. This chain connects TRBV24-1 to TRBJ2-5; D is undetermined. V was pared by 9 bases and J by 2 bases, with 12 bases between. Germline CDR1 is KGHDR and CDR2 is SFDVKD. This CDR3 contains 13 residues. CDR3 sequence (DNA): TGTGCCACCCGGCCAGATAATCAAGAGACCCAGTACTTC. Protein product: CATRPDNQETQYF.

The chain carries TRBV6-1 and TRBJ1-1; no clear D gene. CDR1 is MNHNS, CDR2 SASEGT, per germline. The CDR3 runs to 13 residues. Trimming took 4 bases from V and 0 from J, leaving 6 bases between them. The CDR3 region is CASSGHMNTEAFF. The DNA of the CDR3 is TGTGCCAGCAGTGGACATATGAACACTGAAGCTTTCTTT.

This clone was recorded many times. This chain connects TRBV20-1 to TRBJ1-5; TRBD1 might be the D (6 bases). The CDR3 is made up of 13 amino acids. Looked up from germline, CDR1 is DFQATT and CDR2 is SNEGSKA (reference sequence). Trimming removed 3 bases from V and 11 bases from J, with 17 bases in between. The CDR3 region has the DNA TGCAGTGCTAGGGATCCCCGGGGGCCGACCCAGCATTTT. Amino acid sequence: CSARDPRGPTQHF.

This clone was counted ten times or more. CDR3 protein: CSARDPNVGDTEAFF. Here the CDR3 DNA reads TGCAGTGCTAGAGATCCGAACGTCGGAGACACTGAAGCTTTCTTT. The chain links TRBV20-1 to TRBJ1-1; no reliable D call. The V gene lost 0 bases and the J gene lost 3 bases, with 14 bases spanning the gap. The CDR3 is made up of 15 amino acids. CDR1 and CDR2 from the germline V gene are DFQATT and SNEGSKA (reference sequence).

This clone has at least ten counts. This chain joins TRBV10-1 and TRBJ2-5, with 8 bases identical to TRBD2. CDR3 length equals 14 residues. V lost 3 bases and J lost 1; bases outside the gene matches: 1. Germline CDR1 and CDR2: WNHNN and SYGVQD (reference sequence). The CDR3 is CASSELAAQETQYF. DNA for the CDR3: TGCGCCAGCAGTGAACTAGCGGCCCAAGAGACCCAGTACTTC.

Concerning this clone itself: A much larger clone differs from this one at a single base, so this may be a read error. The chain uses TRBV29-1 and TRBJ2-7; 9 nucleotides line up with TRBD2. The CDR3 loop spans 13 amino acids. Germline V gene data show CDR1 as SQVTM and CDR2 as ANQGSEA. J gave up 7 bases and V 4 bases, and 8 bases lay outside the gene matches. Here the CDR3 DNA reads TGCAGCGTTGGAATCGGGACTAGCTCTGAGCAGTACTTC. Translation gives CSVGIGTSSEQYF.

The J gene is TRBJ1-2, the V gene TRBV5-1, with 7 positions matching TRBD1. The junction had 6 bases not matched to a gene; V was cut back by 2 bases and J by 8 bases. CDR3 length equals 13 residues. The germline V gene has CDR1 SGHRS and CDR2 YFSETQ. In DNA form, the CDR3 reads TGCGCCAGCAGCTTTACAGGGGAGGGAGGCTACACCTTC. This codes for CASSFTGEGGYTF.

This clone has ten or more counts. The rearrangement uses TRBV28 and TRBJ1-6; D possibly corresponds to TRBD1 (5 bases). Trimming pared 3 bases from V and 7 bases from J, leaving 16 bases between. Germline V gene lookup returns CDR1 MDHEN and CDR2 SYDVKM. This CDR3 region has 16 residues. The CDR3 sequence: CASSFLGPKENSPLHF. DNA for the CDR3: TGTGCCAGCAGTTTTCTGGGACCTAAAGAGAATTCACCCCTCCACTTT.

This clone was picked up many times. Different DNA sequences within this sample yield the same CDR3. This sequence joins TRBV11-2 and TRBJ2-7; TRBD2 aligns across 7 bases. With V trimmed by 5 bases and J by 4 bases, 17 bases remained unmatched. CDR3 length equals 17 residues. In germline, CDR1 is SGHAT, CDR2 FQNNGV. DNA for the CDR3: TGTGCCAGCAGCCGAAGCAGCTCGGGAGGCACCCGTTACGAGCAGTACTTC. Protein product: CASSRSSSGGTRYEQYF.

This clone was detected ten times or more. This sequence joins TRBV6-5 and TRBJ2-5, with 13 nucleotides matching TRBD2. CDR3 length: 19 residues. CDR1 is MNHEY and CDR2 is SVGAGI in the germline V gene. V dropped 7 bases and J dropped 2; count of bases not matched to a gene: 16. This CDR3 reads CASIGGLAGVLGSQETQYF. DNA of the CDR3: TGTGCCAGCATCGGAGGACTAGCGGGAGTTTTGGGTAGTCAAGAGACCCAGTACTTC.

This clone was observed at least ten times. The CDR3, as DNA: TGTGCCAGCAGCTTAGACGGGGTAGGAAACGGCGAGCAGTACTTC. Its translation is CASSLDGVGNGEQYF. The chain combines TRBV7-9 with TRBJ2-7; perhaps TRBD2 as D (5 bases). Trimming took off 1 base at V and 6 bases at J, with 16 bases between the two ends. CDR1 SEHNR and CDR2 FQNEAQ come from the germline V gene (reference sequence). This CDR3 spans 15 amino acids.

This clone was counted ten times or more. The missing conserved phenylalanine or tryptophan at the end of this CDR3 makes a read error likely. No DNA is shown, since the ends of the CDR3 on it are uncertain; the CDR3 is the one TCRdb lists. The rearrangement joins TRBV20-1 to TRBJ2-1; the D call TRBD2 from the table was never checked on the DNA. The CDR3 has 10 residues if both end residues are counted. Germline V gene sequence: CDR1 DFQATT, CDR2 SNEGSKA (reference sequence). The CDR3 here is CSPGWGGRAT.

By proportion, this clone is medium-sized. CDR3 sequence reads: CASSERKGPEELFF. The DNA of the CDR3 is TGTGCCAGCAGTGAACGCAAAGGCCCCGAGGAGCTGTTTTTT. The gene calls are TRBV6-1 and TRBJ2-2; D unresolved. From germline, CDR1 is MNHNS and CDR2 SASEGT. This CDR3 region has 14 residues. The V end was cut by 2 bases, the J end by 10 bases, with 14 bases between.

In its sample, this clone was seen many times. This CDR3 is also generated by other DNA sequences in the sample. The chain has TRBV30 and TRBJ2-5; no clear D gene. The germline gives CDR1 GTSNPN, CDR2 SVGIG (reference sequence). The CDR3 contains 14 residues. V was cut by 1 base and J by 0 bases, with 9 bases left in between. CDR3 coding DNA: TGTGCCTGGAGTGGTAGTGGCGACCAAGAGACCCAGTACTTC. Translated: CAWSGSGDQETQYF.

The sample holds many counts of this clone. The rearrangement links TRBV24-1 to TRBJ2-3; D gene ambiguous. The CDR3 consists of 11 residues. Germline lookup yields CDR1 KGHDR and CDR2 SFDVKD. Trimming took off 9 bases at V and 2 bases at J, with 5 bases between the two ends. The CDR3 here is CATLNTDTQYF. DNA of the CDR3: TGTGCCACCCTGAACACAGATACGCAGTATTTT.

The chain links TRBV18 to TRBJ2-1; D not resolved. The V end lost 2 bases, the J end lost 7 bases, and 6 bases lay between the germline ends. Germline CDR1 KGHSH, CDR2 LQKENI. CDR3 length: 12 amino acids. The CDR3 nucleotides are TGTGCCAGCTCACCATTGGGTAATGAGCAGTTCTTC. As protein: CASSPLGNEQFF.

This clone came up many times. The V call is TRBV7-6, the J call TRBJ1-1; no definite D call. Trimming cost V 5 bases and J 4 bases, with 14 bases left between them. The CDR3 extends over 14 amino acids. The germline V gene has CDR1 SGHVS and CDR2 FNYEAQ. CDR3 DNA: TGTGCCAGCAGCCGGACTGGGGAACCCACTGAAGCTTTCTTT. Amino acid sequence: CASSRTGEPTEAFF.

This clone was recorded at least ten times. In the same sample, other DNA sequences code for this CDR3. The rearrangement links TRBV11-3 to TRBJ2-1; D unclear. The length of the CDR3 is 15 residues. V shed 3 bases and J shed 10 bases, with 19 bases lying between them. CDR1 and CDR2 from the germline V gene are SGHNT and YENEEA. CDR3 sequence (DNA): TGTGCCAGCAGCTTTTCCCCGCCCCTTTACGGCGAGCAGTTCTTC. Its protein is CASSFSPPLYGEQFF.

This clone appeared many times. A clone one base away is much larger, so this may be a read error. The V and J genes are TRBV7-9 and TRBJ1-6; 7 bases are shared with TRBD1. CDR1 and CDR2 from the germline V gene are SEHNR and FQNEAQ (reference sequence). This CDR3 has 14 amino acids. V lost 5 bases and J lost 11; bases outside the gene matches: 9. The CDR3 DNA reads as TGTGCCAGCAGCCACACAGGGGATGGACCACCCCTCCACTTT. This translates into CASSHTGDGPPLHF.

V is TRBV4-3 and J is TRBJ2-6; 7 bases fit TRBD1. CDR1 is LGHNA, CDR2 YSLEER, per germline. The ends lost 4 bases at V and 4 bases at J; junction bases unmatched: 7. The CDR3 length is 16 residues. The CDR3 DNA follows: TGCGCCAGCAGCCCTCGTGTCAGGGGGGGGGCCAACGTCCTGACTTTC. It translates to CASSPRVRGGANVLTF.

This clone came up many times. The V call is TRBV7-2, the J call TRBJ1-2, with D unresolved. The CDR3 is made up of 13 amino acids. In germline, CDR1 is SGHTA, CDR2 FQGNSA. V lost 10 bases and J lost 4, with 16 bases in between. The CDR3 DNA sequence: TGTGCCATCGCCCACGCAATGGGCTATGGCTACACCTTC. Protein sequence: CAIAHAMGYGYTF.

To note about this clone: Sequence at one end of the junction differs from germline and may be a read error. This rearrangement joins TRBV6-1 to TRBJ2-1, with D unclear. The germline CDR1 and CDR2 sequences are MNHNS and SASEGT. The CDR3 loop spans 16 amino acids. The CDR3 reads CASSPIPHHRSGEQFF. For the CDR3, the DNA is TGTGCCAGCAGCCCTATACCGCACCACCGATCGGGTGAGCAGTTCTTT.

This clone was detected ten times or more. The chain carries TRBV7-2 and TRBJ2-7; D is ambiguous. The CDR3 extends over 13 amino acids. The V gene's germline CDR1 is SGHTA and CDR2 FQGNSA. Trimming took off 1 base at V and 3 bases at J, with 7 bases between the two ends. CDR3 amino acids: CASSLEYFYEQYF. The CDR3 DNA is TGTGCCAGCAGCTTAGAATATTTCTACGAGCAGTACTTC.

By proportion, this clone is medium-sized. This chain links TRBV2 with TRBJ2-1; the match to TRBD2 covers 7 bases. CDR3 length: 13 amino acids. The germline V gene has CDR1 SNHLY and CDR2 FYNNEI. The ends lost 6 bases at V and 3 bases at J; junction bases unmatched: 2. CDR3 loop: CASSGLGYNEQFF. Here the CDR3 DNA reads TGTGCCAGCAGCGGACTAGGCTACAATGAGCAGTTCTTC. The full variable domain, in which reference TRBV2 and TRBJ2-1 provide the parts outside the CDR3, is EPEVTQTPSHQVTQMGQEVILRCVPISNHLYFYWYRQILGQKVEFLVSFYNNEISEKSEIFDDQFSVERPDGSNFTLKIRSTKLEDSAMYFCASSGLGYNEQFFGPGTRLTVL.

This clone was counted ten times or more. The chain is built from TRBV7-2 and TRBJ2-3; 12 bases line up with TRBD2. Germline CDR1 and CDR2: SGHTA and FQGNSA. This CDR3 has 17 amino acids. Losses at the gene ends were 5 bases for V and 2 bases for J; bases not matched to a gene: 8. DNA for the CDR3: TGTGCCAGCAGCCGCTGGACTAGCGGGGTCCTCACAGATACGCAGTATTTT. Translation gives CASSRWTSGVLTDTQYF.

The sample holds many counts of this clone. The chain uses TRBV20-1 and TRBJ2-1, with 8 bases that match TRBD2. Germline values: CDR1 DFQATT, CDR2 SNEGSKA (reference sequence). The CDR3 contains 20 residues. With V trimmed by 1 base and J by 6 bases, 23 bases remained unmatched. CDR3 loop: CSARASNGRGLRFMANEQFF. The DNA of the CDR3 is TGCAGTGCTAGAGCGTCGAACGGGAGGGGTTTAAGGTTCATGGCCAATGAGCAGTTCTTC.